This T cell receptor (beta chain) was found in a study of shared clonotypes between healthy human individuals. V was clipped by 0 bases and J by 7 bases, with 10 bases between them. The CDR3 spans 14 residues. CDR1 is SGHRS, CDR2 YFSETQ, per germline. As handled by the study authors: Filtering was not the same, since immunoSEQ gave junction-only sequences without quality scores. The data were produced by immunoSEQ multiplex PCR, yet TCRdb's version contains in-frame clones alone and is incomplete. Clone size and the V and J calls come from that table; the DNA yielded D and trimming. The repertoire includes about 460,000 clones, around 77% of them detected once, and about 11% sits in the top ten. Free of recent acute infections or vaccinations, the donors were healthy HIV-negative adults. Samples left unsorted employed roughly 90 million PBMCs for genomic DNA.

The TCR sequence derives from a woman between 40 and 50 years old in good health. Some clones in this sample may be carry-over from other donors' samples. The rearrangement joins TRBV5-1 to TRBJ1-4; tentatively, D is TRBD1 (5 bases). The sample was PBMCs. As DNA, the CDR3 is TGCGCCAGCAGCTTGGGACAGCAATCTGAAAAACTGTTTTTT. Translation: CASSLGQQSEKLFF. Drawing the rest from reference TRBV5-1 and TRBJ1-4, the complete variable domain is KAGVTQTPRYLIKTRGQQVTLSCSPISGHRSVSWYQQTPGQGLQFLFEYFSETQRNKGNFPGRFSGRQFSNSRSEMNVSTLELGDSALYLCASSLGQQSEKLFFGSGTQLSVL.